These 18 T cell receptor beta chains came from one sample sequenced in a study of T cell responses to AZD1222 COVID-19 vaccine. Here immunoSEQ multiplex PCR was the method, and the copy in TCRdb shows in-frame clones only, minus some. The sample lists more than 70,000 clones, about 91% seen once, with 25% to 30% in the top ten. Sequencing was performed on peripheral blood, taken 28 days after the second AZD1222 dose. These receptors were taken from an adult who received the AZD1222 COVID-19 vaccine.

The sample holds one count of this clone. The CDR3 nucleotides are TGTGCCATCAGTGAGTTGTATGCTCCTAGCTCCTACAATGAGCAGTTCTTC. Protein product: CAISELYAPSSYNEQFF. This chain joins TRBV10-3 and TRBJ2-1; D not resolved. The CDR3 has 17 amino acids. Trimming pared 1 base from V and 0 bases from J, leaving 13 bases between. The germline V gene encodes CDR1 ENHRY and CDR2 SYGVKD.

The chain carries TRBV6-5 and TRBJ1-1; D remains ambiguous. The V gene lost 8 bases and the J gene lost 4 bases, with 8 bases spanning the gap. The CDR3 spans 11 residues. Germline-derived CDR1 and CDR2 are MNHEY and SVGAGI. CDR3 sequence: CASRTGTEAFF. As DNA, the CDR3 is TGTGCCAGCCGTACTGGCACTGAAGCTTTCTTT.

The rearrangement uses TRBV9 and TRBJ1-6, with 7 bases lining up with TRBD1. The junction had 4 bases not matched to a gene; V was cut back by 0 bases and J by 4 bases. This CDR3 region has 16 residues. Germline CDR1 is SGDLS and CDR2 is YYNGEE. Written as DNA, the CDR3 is TGTGCCAGCAGCGTAGATGGGGACAGATATAATTCACCCCTCCACTTT. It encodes CASSVDGDRYNSPLHF.

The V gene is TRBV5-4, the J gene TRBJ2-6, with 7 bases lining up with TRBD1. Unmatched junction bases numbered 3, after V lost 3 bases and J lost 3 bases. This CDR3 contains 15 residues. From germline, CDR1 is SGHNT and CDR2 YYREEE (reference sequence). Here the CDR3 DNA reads TGTGCCAGCAGCTCCCCAGGGGGTGGGGCCAACGTCCTGACTTTC. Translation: CASSSPGGGANVLTF.

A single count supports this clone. CDR3 sequence reads: CASSLWTSRIYEQYF. The DNA for the CDR3 is TGTGCCAGCAGCCTTTGGACTAGCCGCATCTACGAGCAGTACTTC. The chain employs TRBV4-2 and TRBJ2-7; 8 bases map to TRBD2. The germline CDR1 and CDR2 sequences are LGHNA and YNFKEQ. With V trimmed by 4 bases and J by 3 bases, 8 bases remained unmatched. This CDR3 is 15 amino acids long.

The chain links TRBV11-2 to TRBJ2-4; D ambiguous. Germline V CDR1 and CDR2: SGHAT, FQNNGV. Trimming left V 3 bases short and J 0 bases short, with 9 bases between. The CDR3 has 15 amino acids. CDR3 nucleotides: TGTGCCAGCAGCTTGGGCACGGTAGCCAAAAACATTCAGTACTTC. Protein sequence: CASSLGTVAKNIQYF.

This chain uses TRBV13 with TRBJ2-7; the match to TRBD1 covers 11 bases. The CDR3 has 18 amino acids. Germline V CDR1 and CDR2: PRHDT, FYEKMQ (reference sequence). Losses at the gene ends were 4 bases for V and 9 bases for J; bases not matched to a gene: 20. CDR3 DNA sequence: TGTGCCAGCAGCTCCGGGACAGGGGGTCTAGCGACCGCCCTTGTGCAGTACTTC. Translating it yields CASSSGTGGLATALVQYF.

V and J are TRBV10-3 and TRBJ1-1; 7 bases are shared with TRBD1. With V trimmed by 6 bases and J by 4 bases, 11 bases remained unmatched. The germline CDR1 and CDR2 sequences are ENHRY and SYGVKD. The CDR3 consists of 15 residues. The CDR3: CAIRADRSRGTEAFF. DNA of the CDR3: TGTGCCATCAGGGCGGACAGGTCAAGGGGCACTGAAGCTTTCTTT.

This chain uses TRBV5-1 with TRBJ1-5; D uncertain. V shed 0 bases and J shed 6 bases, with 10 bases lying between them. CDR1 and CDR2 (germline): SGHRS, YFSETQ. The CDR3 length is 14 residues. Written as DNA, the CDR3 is TGCGCCAGCAGCTTGGGTACCGGCGGTCAGCCCCAGCATTTT. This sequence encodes CASSLGTGGQPQHF.

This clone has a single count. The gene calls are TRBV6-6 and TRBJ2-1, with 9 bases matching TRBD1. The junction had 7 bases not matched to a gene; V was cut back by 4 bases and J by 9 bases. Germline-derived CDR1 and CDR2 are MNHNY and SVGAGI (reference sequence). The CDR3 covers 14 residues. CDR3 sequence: CASSLGQGFSEQFF. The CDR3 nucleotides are TGTGCCAGCAGTTTAGGACAGGGGTTCTCTGAGCAGTTCTTC.

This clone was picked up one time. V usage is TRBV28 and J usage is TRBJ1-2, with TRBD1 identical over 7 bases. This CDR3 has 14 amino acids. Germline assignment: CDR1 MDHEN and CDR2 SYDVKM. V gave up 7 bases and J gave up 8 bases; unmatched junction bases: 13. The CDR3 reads CASTPPFQGEGYTF. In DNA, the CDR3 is TGTGCCAGCACTCCCCCATTTCAGGGGGAAGGCTACACCTTC.

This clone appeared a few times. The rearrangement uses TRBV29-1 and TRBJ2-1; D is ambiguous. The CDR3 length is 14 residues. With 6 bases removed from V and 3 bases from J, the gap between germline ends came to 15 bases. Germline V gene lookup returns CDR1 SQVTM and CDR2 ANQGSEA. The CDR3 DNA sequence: TGCAGCGTACCCCTATGGTCCGACTACAATGAGCAGTTCTTC. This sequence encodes CSVPLWSDYNEQFF.

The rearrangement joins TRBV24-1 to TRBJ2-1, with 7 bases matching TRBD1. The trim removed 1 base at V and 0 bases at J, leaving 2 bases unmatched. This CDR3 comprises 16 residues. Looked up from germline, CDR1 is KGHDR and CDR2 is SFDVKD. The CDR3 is CATSDLGDSSYNEQFF. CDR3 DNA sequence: TGTGCCACCAGTGATTTAGGGGACAGCTCCTACAATGAGCAGTTCTTC.

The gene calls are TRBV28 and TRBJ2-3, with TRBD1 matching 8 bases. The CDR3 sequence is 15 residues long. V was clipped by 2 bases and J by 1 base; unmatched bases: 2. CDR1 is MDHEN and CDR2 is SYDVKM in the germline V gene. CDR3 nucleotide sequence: TGTGCCAGCAGTTTAGACAGGGGAGGCACAGATACGCAGTATTTT. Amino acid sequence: CASSLDRGGTDTQYF.

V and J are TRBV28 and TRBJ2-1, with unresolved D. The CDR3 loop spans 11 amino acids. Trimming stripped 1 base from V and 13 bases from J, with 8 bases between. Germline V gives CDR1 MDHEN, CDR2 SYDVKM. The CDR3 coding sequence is TGTGCCAGCAGTTTATTGGGAATCCAGTTCTTC. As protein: CASSLLGIQFF. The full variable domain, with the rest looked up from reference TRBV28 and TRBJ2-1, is DVKVTQSSRYLVKRTGEKVFLECVQDMDHENMFWYRQDPGLGLRLIYFSYDVKMKEKGDIPEGYSVSREKKERFSLILESASTNQTSMYLCASSLLGIQFFGPGTRLTVL.

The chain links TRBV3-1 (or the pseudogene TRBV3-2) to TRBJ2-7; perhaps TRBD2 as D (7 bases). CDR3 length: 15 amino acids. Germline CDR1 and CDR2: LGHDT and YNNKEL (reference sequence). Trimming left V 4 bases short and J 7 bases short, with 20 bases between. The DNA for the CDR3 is TGTGCCAGCAGCCTAAGGGGGACTACCCTCTGGGAGCAGTACTTC. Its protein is CASSLRGTTLWEQYF.

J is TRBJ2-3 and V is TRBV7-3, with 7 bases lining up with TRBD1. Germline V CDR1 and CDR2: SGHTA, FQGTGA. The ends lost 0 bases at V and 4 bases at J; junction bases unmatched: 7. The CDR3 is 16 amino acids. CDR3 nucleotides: TGTGCCAGCAGCTTAACAAGGGACAGCGTCCCAGATACGCAGTATTTT. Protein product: CASSLTRDSVPDTQYF.

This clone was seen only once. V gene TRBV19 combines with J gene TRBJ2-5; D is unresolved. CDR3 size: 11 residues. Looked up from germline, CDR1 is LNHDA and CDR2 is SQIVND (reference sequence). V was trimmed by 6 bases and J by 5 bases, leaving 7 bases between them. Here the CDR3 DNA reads TGTGCCAGTAGGAACCGTGAGACCCAGTACTTC. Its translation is CASRNRETQYF.